The rows below give T cell receptor beta chains drawn from one sample of a study of cytomegalovirus exposure and HLA in healthy donors. Repertoires were generated with immunoSEQ multiplex PCR, while TCRdb's copy carries only in-frame clones and drops some. The top ten clones hold approximately 4.4% of a sample with about 130,000 clones, roughly a tenth of them seen once. Sequencing input: PBMCs. Receptors were obtained from a woman in her late teens or twenties in good health and CMV-seropositive. CDR3s leave out the opening cysteine and the closing phenylalanine or tryptophan.

v_call	j_call	cdr3_aa
TRBV4-1	TRBJ2-5	ASSQAGGAFGETQY
TRBV6-1	TRBJ2-1	ASSEPGLAPNEQF
TRBV5-1	TRBJ1-4	ASSSGTVTNEKLF
TRBV10-1	TRBJ1-5	ASSDSRNQPQH
TRBV6-6	TRBJ1-1	ASSRGTEAF
TRBV5-1	TRBJ2-1	ASSLPTSATYNEQF
TRBV28	TRBJ1-1	ASMEVGRRTEAF
TRBV28	TRBJ1-2	ASSLVLSYGYT
TRBV28	TRBJ1-1	ASLAGAAYNPEAF
TRBV4-2	TRBJ2-7	ASSRMGPTLGHEQY
TRBV6-6	TRBJ2-2	ASRRGPIGELF
TRBV4-1	TRBJ1-3	ASSQDERQGASRNTIY
TRBV6-5	TRBJ1-1	ASSYSGGRTEAF
TRBV14	TRBJ2-6	ASSMSSGANVLT
TRBV20-1	TRBJ2-5	SLSRETQY
TRBV7-9	TRBJ1-5	ASSLESLPQH
TRBV30	TRBJ2-5	AWTGTGVRQETQY
TRBV9	TRBJ2-7	ASSALTSSYEQY
TRBV6-1	TRBJ1-5	ASQTGDYQPQH
TRBV4-2	TRBJ1-1	ASSQDGLVFEAF
TRBV21-1	TRBJ2-5	ASRGRGQGN
TRBV7-8	TRBJ2-1	ASSPYSGSHNEQF
TRBV28	TRBJ2-4	ASFDSGPLAKNIQY
TRBV4-1	TRBJ2-7	ASSQSAQGFSYEQY
TRBV7-9	TRBJ2-1	ASSSGTSGRESYNEQF
TRBV30	TRBJ1-5	AWSEEGPQH
TRBV2	TRBJ1-4	ASSEREWEKLF
TRBV5-6	TRBJ2-1	ASSFSGIEQF
TRBV5-1	TRBJ2-1	ASSLDPGGYNEQF
TRBV29-1	TRBJ2-1	SVPPGRAGYNEQF
TRBV7-2	TRBJ2-1	ASSLPGLVNEQF
TRBV19	TRBJ2-5	ASSIFYAVETQY
TRBV19	TRBJ2-1	ASSIDRDRASNEQF
TRBV28	TRBJ2-1	ASSLFVGVPNEQF
TRBV19	TRBJ2-1	ASSTSGLFNEQF
TRBV13	TRBJ2-5	ASSLDALAYQETQY
TRBV30	TRBJ1-5	AWSQAGNQPQH
TRBV27	TRBJ2-7	ASSYGGGGEQY
TRBV5-1	TRBJ1-1	ASSSGQLNTEAF
TRBV7-6	TRBJ2-3	ASSPRDRSPREY
TRBV19	TRBJ2-1	ASSLLAGGSDEQF
TRBV27	TRBJ2-7	ASSLFLGQSYEQY
TRBV4-1	TRBJ2-1	ASSQEGIVASGRGGYNEQF
TRBV28	TRBJ1-2	AGGQGAAENRGYT
TRBV7-3	TRBJ2-5	ASSILPTSGSSQETQY
TRBV5-1	TRBJ2-3	ASSLSGSRTDTQY
TRBV29-1	TRBJ2-1	SVEEQGTYNEQF
TRBV6-6	TRBJ2-7	ASSYSAGDGEQY
TRBV7-9	TRBJ2-3	ASEAGPGDTQY
TRBV27	TRBJ2-5	ASSPVVGGRIETQY
TRBV6-5	TRBJ2-3	ASSWEPSGFYTQY
TRBV28	TRBJ1-1	ASIGQGLNTEAF
TRBV5-6	TRBJ2-7	ASSGRDRGLFSYEQY
TRBV28	TRBJ2-6	ASCMRSGANVLT
TRBV27	TRBJ2-2	ASSLWTGYDGELF
TRBV30	TRBJ2-7	AGGTSSYEQY
TRBV7-9	TRBJ2-1	ASSLVGQGSYNEQF
TRBV5-1	TRBJ1-2	ASKNAPQGDYGYT